The T cell receptor (beta chain) described here comes from a study of beta chain features in type 1 diabetes. Points from the study as a whole: High-TCR-expressing cells could be over-represented by cDNA sequencing. Type 1 diabetes patients showed fewer insertions and more deletions at VDJ junctions.

In this sample, this clone turned up many times. Antigen specificity is unknown. The investigators reverse transcribed all of the isolated RNA, so they sequenced expressed TCRB transcripts. The table came from immunoSEQ multiplex PCR; TCRdb's copy has only in-frame clones and leaves some out. In the table there are under 200,000 clones, about 7.3% of which are singletons. The length of the CDR3 is 14 residues. CDR1 is SEHNR, CDR2 FQNEAQ, per germline (reference sequence). The V and J ends lost 6 bases and 0 bases respectively, with 6 bases between them. Sequenced input: central memory CD4+ T cells from blood. This rearrangement joins TRBV7-9 to TRBJ2-6; D ambiguous. This sequence originates from a young man in good health. The CDR3 region is CASRLGSGANVLTF. The DNA for the CDR3 is TGTGCCAGCAGGCTAGGCTCTGGGGCCAACGTCCTGACTTTC.